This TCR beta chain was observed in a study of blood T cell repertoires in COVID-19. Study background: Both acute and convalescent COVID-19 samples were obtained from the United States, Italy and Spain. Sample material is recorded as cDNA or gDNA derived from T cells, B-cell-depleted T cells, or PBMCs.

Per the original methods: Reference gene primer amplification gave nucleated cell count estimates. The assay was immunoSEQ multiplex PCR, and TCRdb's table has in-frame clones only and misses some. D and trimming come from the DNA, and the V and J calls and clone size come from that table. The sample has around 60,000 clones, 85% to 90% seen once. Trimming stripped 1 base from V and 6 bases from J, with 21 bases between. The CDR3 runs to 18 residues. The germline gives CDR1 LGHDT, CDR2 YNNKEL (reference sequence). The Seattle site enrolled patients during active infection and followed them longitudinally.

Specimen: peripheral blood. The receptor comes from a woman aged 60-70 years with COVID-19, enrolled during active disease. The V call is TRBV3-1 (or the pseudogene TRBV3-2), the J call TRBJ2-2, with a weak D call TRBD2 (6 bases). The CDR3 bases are TGTGCCAGCAGCCAAGGTTCACTGAGACTAGGTTCCCCCGGGGAGCTGTTTTTT. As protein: CASSQGSLRLGSPGELFF.